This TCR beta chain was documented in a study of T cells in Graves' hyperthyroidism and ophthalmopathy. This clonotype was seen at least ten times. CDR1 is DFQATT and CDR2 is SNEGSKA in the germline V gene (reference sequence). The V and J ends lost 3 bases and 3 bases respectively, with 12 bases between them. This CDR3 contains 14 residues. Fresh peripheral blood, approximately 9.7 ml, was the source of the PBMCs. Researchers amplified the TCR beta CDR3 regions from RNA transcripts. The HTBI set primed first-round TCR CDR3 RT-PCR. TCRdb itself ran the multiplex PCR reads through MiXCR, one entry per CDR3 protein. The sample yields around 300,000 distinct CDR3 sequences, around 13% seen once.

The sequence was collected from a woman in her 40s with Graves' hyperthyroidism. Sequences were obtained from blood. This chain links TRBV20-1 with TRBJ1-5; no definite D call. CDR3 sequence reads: CSASVGEYNQPQHF. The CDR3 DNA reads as TGCAGTGCTAGTGTTGGGGAGTACAATCAGCCCCAGCATTTT.